This T cell receptor beta chain was profiled in a study of shared clonotypes between healthy human individuals (dated by TCRdb to 2020 to 2021). A note on the overall study: Two women and three men aged 18 to 49 years were included in the cohort. For each donor, CD4 naive and CD4 memory were each run on three plates, CD8 naive on two plates, and CD8 memory on one plate. The study deeply sequenced blood TCR repertoires of five healthy adults to estimate repertoire size and the extent of clonotype sharing between individuals. To increase sequencing depth and limit assay-specific biases, different laboratories used diverse techniques to prepare libraries and sequence TCR repertoires. Between about 0.85 and 9.5 billion PBMCs per donor were obtained by leukapheresis.

Healthy HIV-negative adults with no recently reported acute infections or vaccinations were included as donors. All donors were Caucasian adults living in Nashville, Tennessee, USA. CD4+ T cells were enriched by magnetic negative selection, after which naive cells were positively selected on CD45RA and the negative fraction was taken as the memory subset. Blood was collected by leukapheresis, and PBMCs were isolated by Ficoll-Histopaque density gradient centrifugation and then cryopreserved in liquid nitrogen vapor phase. Purity and quantity of every magnetically sorted T cell population were checked by analytical flow cytometry. Genomic DNA was isolated from each sorted fraction and quantified by UV absorbance on a Nanodrop 2000c. In the case of this clone: No antigen is known for it. It has no much larger one-base neighbor in the sample; base qualities were not kept.

Overall study results and their limits: Estimated clonotype richness was generally larger for naive than for memory subsets. Incomplete sequencing was indicated by rarefaction of sorted-subset datasets, despite the large sequencing depth. The small number of donors limited the genetic and exposure-history diversity represented. Sampling was restricted to blood, and TCR repertoires in tissue are likely to differ from TCR repertoires in blood. Higher generation probabilities were observed for clonotypes shared by all four sorted-subset donors than for non-shared clonotypes. Sharing across a handful of donors was observed for roughly 5% of naive CD4, over 3% of naive CD8, 2% to 2.5% of memory CD4, and roughly 0.4% of memory CD8 clonotypes. Pairwise subsampling led to the expectation that sequencing depth would affect the degree of clonotype sharing among donors.

TCR CDR3 regions were amplified from genomic DNA by multiplex PCR using the deep immunoSEQ assay. Genomic DNA extracted from each cell subset was distributed evenly over all wells of several immunoSEQ 96-well plates, and each plate served as one replicate. For sorted subsets, each replicate PCR was loaded with approximately 200 ng genomic DNA, equivalent to about 33,000 T cell genomes. Purified libraries were quantified with a Qubit 3.0 fluorometer, sized on a Bioanalyzer 2100, and re-quantified with the KAPA Library Quantification kit. Every immunoSEQ 96-well plate was sequenced on a dedicated single-read 150-cycle Illumina NextSeq 550 flow cell. As for the original processing: The immunoSEQ output contained only junctional sequences without quality scores, so filtering could not match that applied to full-length reads. To assign V/J genes and CDR3, sequences were annotated using PyIR, a Python wrapper for IgBLAST v1.9, with IMGT germline references. Reads were removed for weak V/J assignments (E-value above 1e-6), missing CDR3, stop codons, out-of-frame junctions, or ambiguous translated residues. V3J clonotypes were defined by identical inferred V gene, J gene, and CDR3 amino acid sequence. The percentage overlap between two repertoires was calculated by dividing the number of shared unique clonotypes by the size of the smaller repertoire. Repertoire richness was assessed with RTK rarefaction, the Chao1 estimator, and Recon v2.1 estimates of unobserved clonotypes. Generation probabilities for all TCRbeta clonotypes obtained by the gDNA method from a few donors were computed using OLGA. Not all clones reach the TCRdb copy of this immuneACCESS table, which keeps in-frame sequences only. Checked studies attribute under half of the gap to unresolved V genes and leave the rest unexplained. Clonal size and the V and J genes are those of that table, whereas D and trimming came from the DNA. The sample records 190,000 or so clones, about 68% of which are singletons. Around 9.3% of the sample rests with the top ten.

The sequenced sample was memory CD4+ T cells sorted from blood. The label giving this sample's cell subset or site can be read as: CD45RA-negative fraction. The source is a man younger than 45 in good health.

This receptor has the CDR3 CASSPNRLGGGQETQYF. The sequence in DNA is TGTGCCAGCTCACCAAATCGTCTAGGGGGCGGGCAAGAGACCCAGTACTTC. The rearranged chain carries TRBV18 and TRBJ2-5; 7 central bases correspond to TRBD1. The CDR1 and CDR2 encoded by the germline V gene are KGHSH and LQKENI. Its CDR3 holds 17 amino acids, cysteine through phenylalanine. CDR3 DNA is the only sequence kept; it has 51 bases, read in frame from the first base. V is pruned by 2 bases and J by 2 bases, leaving 11 bases of the junction without a gene match. With all but the CDR3 taken from the reference TRBV18 and TRBJ2-5 genes, the full variable domain is: NAGVMQNPRHLVRRRGQEARLRCSPMKGHSHVYWYRQLPEEGLKFMVYLQKENIIDESGMPKERFSAEFPKEGPSILRIQQVVRGDSAAYFCASSPNRLGGGQETQYFGPGTRLLVL.